The 28 T cell receptor beta chains below all came from one sample that was sequenced in a study of cytomegalovirus exposure and HLA in healthy donors. Primers included in the PCR were 60 Vbeta and 13 Jbeta primers. Libraries were prepared by immunoSEQ multiplex PCR; TCRdb keeps only in-frame clonotypes and omits some of them. The sample lists 100,000 to 150,000 clones, around 67% occurring once. The sequenced sample was PBMCs. These receptors originate from a man between 60 and 75 years old in good health and CMV-seropositive.

This chain links TRBV5-1 with TRBJ2-1; 8 positions agree with TRBD1. V trimming: 7 bases; J trimming: 0 bases; junction bases outside the gene matches: 3. Germline assignment: CDR1 SGHRS and CDR2 YFSETQ. This CDR3 comprises 14 residues. The CDR3 sequence: CASSGQASYNEQFF. In nucleotides, the CDR3 is TGCGCCAGCTCGGGACAGGCCTCCTACAATGAGCAGTTCTTC.

The gene calls are TRBV29-1 and TRBJ1-1, with unresolved D. Trimming took 4 bases from V and 1 from J, leaving 7 bases between them. This CDR3 region has 12 residues. The V gene's germline CDR1 is SQVTM and CDR2 ANQGSEA. For the CDR3, the DNA is TGCAGCGTTGCTGGGAGGAACACTGAAGCTTTCTTT. As protein: CSVAGRNTEAFF. Supplemented by reference TRBV29-1 and TRBJ1-1, the full variable domain reads SAVISQKPSRDICQRGTSLTIQCQVDSQVTMMFWYRQQPGQSLTLIATANQGSEATYESGFVIDKFPISRPNLTFSTLTVSNMSPEDSSIYLCSVAGRNTEAFFGQGTRLTVV.

This clone has only a few counts. The chain carries TRBV6-1 and TRBJ2-1, with 12 bases that match TRBD1. In germline, CDR1 is MNHNS, CDR2 SASEGT. The CDR3 is 16 residues long. Trimming removed 4 bases from V and 6 bases from J; junction bases left unmatched: 7. The DNA of the CDR3 is TGTGCCAGCAGTGTAGCCGGGACAGGGGGCCGCAATGAGCAGTTCTTC. The encoded protein is CASSVAGTGGRNEQFF.

V is TRBV7-3 and J is TRBJ1-2; D is perhaps TRBD1 (5 bases). Trimming shortened V by 5 bases and J by 5 bases, and 15 bases separated the two germline ends. Per germline, CDR1 SGHTA and CDR2 FQGTGA. The CDR3 covers 14 residues. This CDR3 reads CASSPGTLPYGYTF. In nucleotides, the CDR3 is TGTGCCAGCAGCCCCGGGACTTTGCCTTATGGCTACACCTTC.

V is TRBV21-1 and J is TRBJ1-2; the listed D gene, TRBD1, was not tested against the DNA. TRBV21-1 is a pseudogene segment. This CDR3 has 15 amino acids. The CDR3 nucleotides are TGTGCCAGCAGCAGGCGGACAGGTTTAAACTATGGCTACACCTTC. Its protein product is CASSRRTGLNYGYTF.

This clone has more than one count but fewer than ten. The chain links TRBV28 to TRBJ1-3; D unresolved. This CDR3 has 15 residues. Germline CDR1 is MDHEN and CDR2 is SYDVKM. Deletions cut 3 bases from V and 4 bases from J, with 13 bases between. The CDR3 spells CASSFDTDRGNTIYF. CDR3 coding DNA: TGTGCCAGCAGTTTCGACACGGATCGCGGAAACACCATATATTTT.

This rearrangement joins TRBV30 to TRBJ1-2; possibly TRBD1 for D (5 bases). The germline V gene encodes CDR1 GTSNPN and CDR2 SVGIG (reference sequence). The CDR3 is made up of 15 amino acids. V was cut by 4 bases and J by 4 bases, with 19 bases left in between. CDR3 sequence (DNA): TGTGCCTGGACTTGGGGACGGAGGGAGGCCTATGGCTACACCTTC. It yields the protein CAWTWGRREAYGYTF.

This chain joins TRBV19 and TRBJ2-6; 7 bases match TRBD2. With V trimmed by 7 bases and J by 1 base, 10 bases remained unmatched. The CDR3 covers 17 residues. The germline gives CDR1 LNHDA, CDR2 SQIVND (reference sequence). The CDR3 sequence: CASIPGRGGSGANVLTF. The DNA for the CDR3 is TGTGCCAGTATCCCCGGGCGGGGAGGGTCTGGGGCCAACGTCCTGACTTTC. Drawing the rest from reference TRBV19 and TRBJ2-6, the complete variable domain is DGGITQSPKYLFRKEGQNVTLSCEQNLNHDAMYWYRQDPGQGLRLIYYSQIVNDFQKGDIAEGYSVSREKKESFPLTVTSAQKNPTAFYLCASIPGRGGSGANVLTFGAGSRLTVL.

The rearrangement links TRBV28 to TRBJ1-1; TRBD1 matches 7 bases. This CDR3 is 12 amino acids long. V lost 7 bases, J lost 8 bases, and 7 bases stayed unmatched. Germline V lookup: CDR1 MDHEN, CDR2 SYDVKM. The CDR3 DNA sequence: TGTGCCAGCACCACAGGGGTCTCGGAAGCTTTCTTT. Protein product: CASTTGVSEAFF.

This clone was detected only a few times. The chain's CDR3 is CATSRERTGSSGANVLTF. The DNA for the CDR3 is TGTGCCACCAGCAGAGAGAGGACAGGGAGCTCTGGGGCCAACGTCCTGACTTTC. The chain carries TRBV15 and TRBJ2-6; 8 bases align to TRBD1. The germline gives CDR1 LNHNV, CDR2 YYDKDF (reference sequence). The CDR3 is 18 residues long. After removal of 0 bases from V and 0 bases from J, the junction contained 4 bases not matched to a gene.

This sequence joins TRBV7-9 and TRBJ1-1; no clear D. V lost 3 bases to trimming and J lost 3 bases, with 5 bases between them. Germline V lookup: CDR1 SEHNR, CDR2 FQNEAQ (reference sequence). The length of the CDR3 is 12 residues. This chain's CDR3 is CASSFRYTEAFF. The CDR3 DNA is TGTGCCAGCAGCTTTCGGTACACTGAAGCTTTCTTT.

This chain links TRBV19 with TRBJ2-1, with 10 nucleotides matching TRBD2. This CDR3 is 14 amino acids long. Trimming at V came to 3 bases and at J to 11 bases, leaving 7 bases not matched to a gene. CDR1 LNHDA and CDR2 SQIVND come from the germline V gene (reference sequence). The CDR3 region has the DNA TGTGCCAGTAGTATGGTGTTAGCGGGGGGTAAGCAGTTCTTC. Its protein is CASSMVLAGGKQFF.

The chain has TRBV28 and TRBJ1-3; D may be TRBD1 (6 bases). Germline V gene sequence: CDR1 MDHEN, CDR2 SYDVKM. The V end was cut by 5 bases, the J end by 5 bases, with 16 bases between. The CDR3 runs 15 residues. The CDR3 DNA reads TGTGCCAGCAGTCCCGGTGGGGGCGTGAGAAACACCATATATTTT. This codes for CASSPGGGVRNTIYF.

This chain connects TRBV6-1 to TRBJ1-1; 9 bases align to TRBD1. Germline CDR1 reads MNHNS; CDR2 reads SASEGT. This CDR3 is 17 amino acids long. The trim removed 4 bases at V and 5 bases at J, leaving 14 bases unmatched. The CDR3 sequence is CASSGAGQGGGATEAFF. DNA for the CDR3: TGTGCCAGCAGTGGCGCGGGACAGGGCGGGGGTGCGACTGAAGCTTTCTTT.

This clone was observed a few times. The chain couples TRBV5-6 to TRBJ1-2; 9 bases line up with TRBD1. Germline V CDR1 and CDR2: SGHDT, YYEEEE. The CDR3 has 13 amino acids. The V and J ends lost 4 bases and 6 bases, in that order; junction bases with no gene match: 4. The CDR3 spells CASSRTGVDGYTF. Written as DNA, the CDR3 is TGTGCCAGCAGCCGGACAGGGGTTGATGGCTACACCTTC.

V and J are TRBV10-3 and TRBJ2-3; the match to TRBD1 covers 9 bases. The CDR3 has 15 residues. V gave up 0 bases and J gave up 4 bases; unmatched junction bases: 2. CDR1 and CDR2 from the germline V gene are ENHRY and SYGVKD. Written as DNA, the CDR3 is TGTGCCATCAGTGAGTCAGGACAGGGGTCAGATACGCAGTATTTT. It is translated as CAISESGQGSDTQYF.

The rearrangement joins TRBV10-1 to TRBJ2-1; 8 bases match TRBD2. Germline V lookup: CDR1 WNHNN, CDR2 SYGVQD (reference sequence). The CDR3 is 13 residues long. With 4 bases clipped from V and 7 bases from J, the junction kept 3 bases outside the gene matches. The CDR3 is CASSAGGENEQFF. The CDR3 nucleotides are TGCGCCAGCAGTGCGGGGGGGGAGAATGAGCAGTTCTTC.

This clone came up a few times. V usage is TRBV5-1 and J usage is TRBJ1-6, with a weak D call TRBD1 (5 bases). Germline CDR1 and CDR2: SGHRS and YFSETQ. This CDR3 spans 17 amino acids. The germline V and J ends were trimmed by 0 bases and 9 bases, with 19 bases remaining between them. This CDR3 reads CASSLAQESLGGSPLHF. For the CDR3, the DNA is TGCGCCAGCAGCTTGGCCCAAGAGAGTCTGGGGGGTTCACCCCTCCACTTT.

This sequence joins TRBV5-1 and TRBJ1-1; no clear D. The CDR3 is made up of 15 amino acids. Trimming cost V 0 bases and J 10 bases, with 19 bases left between them. From germline, CDR1 is SGHRS and CDR2 YFSETQ. In DNA, the CDR3 is TGCGCCAGCAGCTTGGCGTTGGAGGGTCCAAGTGGAGCTTTCTTT. It specifies CASSLALEGPSGAFF.

This clone was seen just once. The chain links TRBV7-3 to TRBJ1-6; D is ambiguous. With 5 bases removed from V and 8 bases from J, the gap between germline ends came to 10 bases. Germline V gene lookup returns CDR1 SGHTA and CDR2 FQGTGA. The CDR3 is 13 amino acids. The CDR3 DNA follows: TGTGCCAGCAGCCCGGGGTTGGATTCACCCCTCCACTTT. Its protein product is CASSPGLDSPLHF.

V usage is TRBV29-1 and J usage is TRBJ2-7; TRBD2 aligns across 13 bases. Trimming removed 7 bases from V and 3 bases from J; junction bases left unmatched: 6. The CDR3 loop spans 14 amino acids. The germline V gene encodes CDR1 SQVTM and CDR2 ANQGSEA. CDR3 in amino acids: CSGGTSGALYEQYF. CDR3 coding DNA: TGCAGCGGGGGGACTAGCGGGGCACTCTACGAGCAGTACTTC.

Written as DNA, the CDR3 is TGTGCCAGCAGCCCTTGGACAGGGCCCTATGGCTACACCTTC. Protein sequence: CASSPWTGPYGYTF. The chain employs TRBV14 and TRBJ1-2; 8 positions match TRBD1. V dropped 4 bases and J dropped 4; count of bases not matched to a gene: 5. The germline CDR1 and CDR2 sequences are SGHDN and FVKESK. CDR3 length equals 14 residues.

J is TRBJ2-7 and V is TRBV2; perhaps TRBD2 as D (5 bases). Trimming took off 6 bases at V and 2 bases at J, with 8 bases between the two ends. CDR3 size: 12 residues. Germline V CDR1 and CDR2: SNHLY, FYNNEI. The CDR3 protein is CASSGETYEQYF. CDR3 coding DNA: TGTGCCAGCAGCGGGGAAACCTACGAGCAGTACTTC.

The rearrangement uses TRBV18 and TRBJ1-4; tentatively, D is TRBD1 (6 bases). Germline CDR1 KGHSH, CDR2 LQKENI. Deletions cut 6 bases from V and 7 bases from J, with 12 bases between. The CDR3 has 13 residues. In DNA, the CDR3 is TGTGCCAGCTCCCCAAGGGGGTCTGAAAAACTGTTTTTT. This sequence encodes CASSPRGSEKLFF.

This rearrangement joins TRBV7-9 to TRBJ1-6; D uncertain. V was cut by 0 bases and J by 12 bases, with 6 bases left in between. The CDR3 has 12 amino acids. Germline CDR1 reads SEHNR; CDR2 reads FQNEAQ (reference sequence). CDR3 nucleotide sequence: TGTGCCAGCAGCTTAGCGGGGAGACCCCTCCACTTT. As protein: CASSLAGRPLHF.

The CDR3 here is CATPSVDSGFSPLHF. The CDR3 DNA sequence: TGTGCCACCCCCTCCGTGGACTCAGGTTTTTCACCCCTCCACTTT. The chain combines TRBV6-1 with TRBJ1-6; D uncertain. This CDR3 is built from 15 residues. Germline V gene sequence: CDR1 MNHNS, CDR2 SASEGT. V was cut by 10 bases and J by 9 bases, with 22 bases left in between.

The rearrangement uses TRBV6-5 and TRBJ1-2, with D perhaps matching TRBD1 (6 bases). The CDR3 totals 14 residues. Trimming took off 6 bases at V and 6 bases at J, with 17 bases between the two ends. Germline CDR1 and CDR2: MNHEY and SVGAGI. The CDR3 here is CASRETGRDHGYTF. CDR3 coding DNA: TGTGCCAGCAGAGAAACAGGGAGGGATCATGGCTACACCTTC.

This chain uses TRBV9 with TRBJ1-4, with 9 bases matching TRBD1. Germline values: CDR1 SGDLS, CDR2 YYNGEE. CDR3 length: 19 residues. V lost 0 bases and J lost 2; bases outside the gene matches: 11. The CDR3 is CASSVAYRDREGTNEKLFF. CDR3 coding DNA: TGTGCCAGCAGCGTAGCTTATCGGGACAGGGAGGGGACTAATGAAAAACTGTTTTTT.